One sample yielded the 18 T cell receptor beta chains listed below, sequenced in a study of T cell changes during pregnancy in multiple sclerosis (dated by TCRdb to between 2018 and 2020). Library preparation used the immunoSEQ multiplex PCR assay. What TCRdb holds here is the immuneACCESS table cut down to in-frame rearrangements. Part of the clones is not present; checked against another copy, under half of the missing clones reflect an unresolved V gene, and the others are unexplained. In this sample the table shows around 27,000 clones, 90% to 95% of which occur a single time. Roughly 0.42% of the sample lies in the top ten. This specimen consisted of CD4+ T cells from peripheral blood mononuclear cells, obtained after pregnancy. The receptors shown here come from a female donor with multiple sclerosis, enrolled in a pregnancy study.

This rearrangement joins TRBV4-1 to TRBJ2-7; 7 positions agree with TRBD1. Trimming at V came to 4 bases and at J to 3 bases, leaving 0 bases not matched to a gene. The CDR3 is 12 residues long. Germline V gives CDR1 MGHRA, CDR2 YSYEKL. The CDR3 nucleotides read TGCGCCAGCAGCCGGGACAGCTACGAGCAGTACTTC. Its protein is CASSRDSYEQYF.

This chain connects TRBV7-9 to TRBJ1-2, with D perhaps TRBD1 (5 bases). The germline V gene has CDR1 SEHNR and CDR2 FQNEAQ (reference sequence). The CDR3 spans 15 residues. With 3 bases removed from V and 8 bases from J, the gap between germline ends came to 19 bases. This CDR3 is CASSFGSGSPIGYTF. The DNA of the CDR3 is TGTGCCAGCAGCTTTGGTTCAGGGTCTCCTATAGGCTACACCTTC.

The chain has TRBV28 and TRBJ2-7; 9 nucleotides match TRBD1. V shed 5 bases, J shed 2 bases, and the junction held 7 bases outside the gene matches. CDR1 is MDHEN and CDR2 is SYDVKM in the germline V gene. This CDR3 is 15 amino acids long. DNA for the CDR3: TGTGCCAGCAGTCCCTTGGGACAGGGAGCCTACGAGCAGTACTTC. This encodes CASSPLGQGAYEQYF. Variable domain in full (rest from reference TRBV28 and TRBJ2-7): DVKVTQSSRYLVKRTGEKVFLECVQDMDHENMFWYRQDPGLGLRLIYFSYDVKMKEKGDIPEGYSVSREKKERFSLILESASTNQTSMYLCASSPLGQGAYEQYFGPGTRLTVT.

V usage is TRBV19 and J usage is TRBJ2-7; 8 bases align to TRBD1. In germline, CDR1 is LNHDA, CDR2 SQIVND (reference sequence). The CDR3 is 15 amino acids. Trimming took 7 bases from V and 2 from J; bases not matched to a gene: 10. This CDR3 reads CASKEQGAMPYEQYF. The CDR3 DNA sequence: TGTGCCAGTAAGGAGCAGGGGGCAATGCCCTACGAGCAGTACTTC.

The V gene is TRBV7-3, the J gene TRBJ2-3, with D maybe TRBD2 (5 bases). The CDR3 spans 12 residues. V lost 4 bases, J lost 9 bases, and 11 bases lay in between. In germline, CDR1 is SGHTA, CDR2 FQGTGA. In DNA form, the CDR3 reads TGTGCCAGCAGCTCTAGCAAGTCCACGCAGTATTTT. This codes for CASSSSKSTQYF.

The chain has TRBV5-1 and TRBJ2-3, with D perhaps TRBD1 (6 bases). Trimming removed 6 bases at V and 0 bases at J, with 20 bases between. CDR1 SGHRS and CDR2 YFSETQ come from the germline V gene. This CDR3 spans 17 amino acids. The CDR3 nucleotides are TGCGCCAGCACCATAAACAGGGCCTCTCCTAGCACAGATACGCAGTATTTT. It codes for CASTINRASPSTDTQYF. Together with reference TRBV5-1 and TRBJ2-3, the CDR3 gives the full variable domain: KAGVTQTPRYLIKTRGQQVTLSCSPISGHRSVSWYQQTPGQGLQFLFEYFSETQRNKGNFPGRFSGRQFSNSRSEMNVSTLELGDSALYLCASTINRASPSTDTQYFGPGTRLTVL.

This chain connects TRBV7-8 to TRBJ2-1; weak D call: TRBD2 (5 bases). The CDR3 is 16 residues long. Germline CDR1 is SGHVS and CDR2 is FQNEAQ. The germline V and J ends were trimmed by 2 bases and 1 base, with 12 bases remaining between them. The CDR3 region is CASSLFRLFSYNEQFF. CDR3 DNA: TGTGCCAGCAGCTTATTTAGACTATTTTCCTACAATGAGCAGTTCTTC.

The chain recombines TRBV19 with TRBJ2-1, with a weak D call TRBD1 (5 bases). Between the trimmed V and J ends, which lost 7 bases and 7 bases, there was a span of 14 bases. Germline CDR1 and CDR2: LNHDA and SQIVND (reference sequence). The CDR3 consists of 13 residues. CDR3 bases: TGTGCCAGTACCAACTTCGACAGAAATGAGCAGTTCTTC. It translates to CASTNFDRNEQFF.

This sequence joins TRBV10-3 and TRBJ1-6; the D gene is possibly TRBD1 (5 bases). The CDR3 loop spans 14 amino acids. Per the germline V gene, CDR1 is ENHRY and CDR2 is SYGVKD. V dropped 8 bases and J dropped 5 bases, with 13 bases sitting between them. The DNA of the CDR3 is TGTGCCATCTCGGGGGACGGGAATAATTCACCCCTCCACTTT. This codes for CAISGDGNNSPLHF.

The rearrangement links TRBV2 to TRBJ1-3, with a weak D call TRBD1 (6 bases). The CDR3 runs to 15 residues. The germline gives CDR1 SNHLY, CDR2 FYNNEI. The germline V and J ends were trimmed by 6 bases and 0 bases, with 12 bases remaining between them. The CDR3: CASRDRQTSGNTIYF. The CDR3 bases are TGTGCCAGCAGGGACAGACAGACCTCTGGAAACACCATATATTTT.

This clone was counted between two and nine times. The chain is built from TRBV6-4 and TRBJ2-1, with TRBD2 as a possible D gene (6 bases). This CDR3 is built from 15 residues. Germline assignment: CDR1 MRHNA and CDR2 SNTAGT. V was clipped by 2 bases and J by 6 bases, with 14 bases between them. The CDR3 DNA follows: TGTGCCAGCAGTGACACCCCGCGGAGGGGCAATGAGCAGTTCTTC. It encodes CASSDTPRRGNEQFF.

The chain recombines TRBV7-2 with TRBJ2-5; D is undetermined. The CDR3 contains 13 residues. Germline V gene lookup returns CDR1 SGHTA and CDR2 FQGNSA. V shed 7 bases and J shed 1 base, with 10 bases lying between them. CDR3 protein: CASISGSQETQYF. In nucleotides, the CDR3 is TGTGCCAGCATCTCCGGGTCCCAAGAGACCCAGTACTTC.

The genes are TRBV7-3 and TRBJ2-3; TRBD2 aligns across 10 bases. The CDR3 extends over 17 amino acids. CDR1 and CDR2 (germline): SGHTA, FQGTGA. Trimming at V came to 1 base and at J to 4 bases, leaving 8 bases not matched to a gene. CDR3 nucleotide sequence: TGTGCCAGCAGCTTAAGGCCCACTAGCGGGGTCTCAGATACGCAGTATTTT. It is translated as CASSLRPTSGVSDTQYF.

This chain links TRBV6-5 with TRBJ1-3; no clear D gene. Between the trimmed V and J ends, which lost 7 bases and 0 bases, there was a span of 4 bases. Germline V CDR1 and CDR2: MNHEY, SVGAGI. The CDR3 is 12 amino acids. The CDR3 here is CASIGSGNTIYF. CDR3 nucleotide sequence: TGTGCCAGCATCGGCTCTGGAAACACCATATATTTT.

V is TRBV5-8 and J is TRBJ1-1; tentative D call: TRBD1 (5 bases). Trimming took 3 bases from V and 4 from J, leaving 13 bases between them. This CDR3 comprises 14 residues. Per the germline V gene, CDR1 is SGHTS and CDR2 is YDEGEE. CDR3 nucleotide sequence: TGTGCCAGCAGCTCTCGGGGGGTGGGCACTGAAGCTTTCTTT. It encodes CASSSRGVGTEAFF.

The chain recombines TRBV6-4 with TRBJ2-2; tentative D call: TRBD1 (6 bases). V lost 4 bases to trimming and J lost 1 base, with 7 bases between them. Germline values: CDR1 MRHNA, CDR2 SNTAGT. The CDR3 totals 14 residues. The CDR3 DNA reads TGTGCCAGCAGTGTCAGGGGGAACACCGGGGAGCTGTTTTTT. Translating it yields CASSVRGNTGELFF.

The CDR3 reads CASSPNSNEQFF. The CDR3, as DNA: TGTGCCAGCAGCCCCAACAGCAATGAGCAGTTCTTC. The chain employs TRBV25-1 and TRBJ2-1; D is unresolved. Germline assignment: CDR1 MGHDK and CDR2 SYGVNS. Deletions cut 6 bases from V and 6 bases from J, with 9 bases between. The CDR3 is 12 amino acids.

This clone has just one count. CDR3 bases: TGTGCCAGCAGCCGGGGCCAGGGGGCGGCAACTAATGAAAAACTGTTTTTT. It specifies CASSRGQGAATNEKLFF. V is TRBV7-2 and J is TRBJ1-4; the match to TRBD1 covers 8 bases. The CDR3 covers 17 residues. V dropped 5 bases and J dropped 0; count of bases not matched to a gene: 8. CDR1 is SGHTA and CDR2 is FQGNSA in the germline V gene. Variable domain in full (rest from reference TRBV7-2 and TRBJ1-4): GAGVSQSPSNKVTEKGKDVELRCDPISGHTALYWYRQSLGQGLEFLIYFQGNSAPDKSGLPSDRFSAERTGGSVSTLTIQRTQQEDSAVYLCASSRGQGAATNEKLFFGSGTQLSVL.